What follows are 16 T cell receptor beta chains derived from one specimen sequenced in a study of T cell changes during pregnancy in multiple sclerosis. Using immunoSEQ multiplex PCR, the repertoire was profiled, and TCRdb retains in-frame clones only, with some absent. The sample yields some 70,000 clones, around 90% seen once. This specimen consisted of peripheral blood, obtained in the second trimester of pregnancy. These receptor sequences come from a female donor in good health, enrolled as a control in a pregnancy study.

V and J are TRBV6-5 and TRBJ1-3; D call uncertain. V shed 2 bases and J shed 0 bases, with 8 bases lying between them. Looked up from germline, CDR1 is MNHEY and CDR2 is SVGAGI. The CDR3 consists of 15 residues. For the CDR3, the DNA is TGTGCCAGCAGTTACGGAGGCCTCTCTGGAAACACCATATATTTT. Translated: CASSYGGLSGNTIYF.

V is TRBV19 and J is TRBJ2-3; maybe TRBD1 (5 bases). This CDR3 has 13 amino acids. CDR1 and CDR2 from the germline V gene are LNHDA and SQIVND (reference sequence). With 6 bases removed from V and 0 bases from J, the gap between germline ends came to 7 bases. The CDR3 sequence: CASRGVSTDTQYF. CDR3 nucleotides: TGTGCCAGTAGAGGGGTTAGCACAGATACGCAGTATTTT.

The V call is TRBV11-3, the J call TRBJ2-7; 7 nucleotides align to TRBD2. Germline assignment: CDR1 SGHNT and CDR2 YENEEA. CDR3 length equals 14 residues. The V segment lost 1 base and the J segment 6 bases; nucleotides outside the gene matches: 6. The CDR3 DNA reads as TGTGCCAGCAGCTTAGGTGCGGGAGTCACCGAGCAGTACTTC. Protein sequence: CASSLGAGVTEQYF.

The chain combines TRBV28 with TRBJ1-2; TRBD1 is a possible D gene (5 bases). Germline V gives CDR1 MDHEN, CDR2 SYDVKM. With 11 bases removed from V and 4 bases from J, the gap between germline ends came to 17 bases. The length of the CDR3 is 13 residues. The CDR3 DNA is TGTGCCGGACGCGGCCAGGGTAGCTATGGCTACACCTTC. It yields the protein CAGRGQGSYGYTF.

The rearrangement joins TRBV10-3 to TRBJ1-6; 8 bases map to TRBD1. The V and J ends lost 2 bases and 8 bases, in that order; junction bases with no gene match: 8. Germline CDR1 and CDR2: ENHRY and SYGVKD. This CDR3 comprises 16 residues. The CDR3, as DNA: TGTGCCATCAGTGAGCACGGACAGGGTTTGGATTCACCCCTCCACTTT. This gives the protein CAISEHGQGLDSPLHF.

The chain links TRBV9 to TRBJ2-3; D gene uncertain. The CDR3 runs to 12 residues. Germline V gene lookup returns CDR1 SGDLS and CDR2 YYNGEE. V gave up 1 base and J gave up 6 bases, with 6 bases separating them. The CDR3 reads CASSVKEDTQYF. Here the CDR3 DNA reads TGTGCCAGCAGCGTAAAGGAGGATACGCAGTATTTT.

This clone was seen just once. The rearrangement links TRBV15 to TRBJ1-5, with a tentative D call TRBD1 (6 bases). The CDR3 totals 14 residues. V dropped 3 bases and J dropped 5 bases, with 11 bases sitting between them. The germline CDR1 and CDR2 sequences are LNHNV and YYDKDF (reference sequence). CDR3 DNA sequence: TGTGCCACCAGCAGGACGGACAGTCATCAGCCCCAGCATTTT. Protein sequence: CATSRTDSHQPQHF.

The V and J genes are TRBV5-5 and TRBJ2-7; 8 bases are a match to TRBD1. V gave up 7 bases and J gave up 0 bases; unmatched junction bases: 9. The CDR3 sequence is 15 residues long. Germline V gene data show CDR1 as SGHKS and CDR2 as YYEKEE (reference sequence). The CDR3 DNA follows: TGTGCCAGCTACCCCCCAGGGGGCGGCTCCTACGAGCAGTACTTC. Encoded protein: CASYPPGGGSYEQYF. Based on the CDR3 plus reference TRBV5-5 and TRBJ2-7, the full variable domain is DAGVTQSPTHLIKTRGQQVTLRCSPISGHKSVSWYQQVLGQGPQFIFQYYEKEERGRGNFPDRFSARQFPNYSSELNVNALLLGDSALYLCASYPPGGGSYEQYFGPGTRLTVT.

V is TRBV28 and J is TRBJ1-2; D gene unclear. There are 13 residues in the CDR3. The germline V gene has CDR1 MDHEN and CDR2 SYDVKM. Deletions cut 3 bases from V and 2 bases from J, with 7 bases between. The DNA for the CDR3 is TGTGCCAGCAGTTTCGGGTTCAACTATGGCTACACCTTC. It is translated as CASSFGFNYGYTF.

The J gene is TRBJ1-2, the V gene TRBV6-5; 10 bases map to TRBD1. The CDR3 consists of 14 residues. The germline V gene has CDR1 MNHEY and CDR2 SVGAGI. V trimming: 6 bases; J trimming: 2 bases; junction bases outside the gene matches: 3. The CDR3 region is CASRGQGRNYGYTF. The DNA for the CDR3 is TGTGCCAGCAGGGGACAGGGGAGGAACTATGGCTACACCTTC.

The chain is built from TRBV28 and TRBJ2-7; TRBD1 is a possible D gene (6 bases). V lost 5 bases to trimming and J lost 3 bases, with 17 bases between them. CDR3 length equals 15 residues. Germline CDR1 reads MDHEN; CDR2 reads SYDVKM. CDR3 loop: CASSGAGQQVYEQYF. CDR3 sequence (DNA): TGTGCCAGCAGTGGCGCCGGACAGCAGGTCTACGAGCAGTACTTC.

This chain uses TRBV6-5 with TRBJ2-3; 9 bases line up with TRBD1. Germline assignment: CDR1 MNHEY and CDR2 SVGAGI. There are 14 residues in the CDR3. Germline trimming cut 6 bases from V and 2 bases from J; bases unmatched to any gene: 3. The CDR3 reads CASRTGGYTDTQYF. For the CDR3, the DNA is TGTGCCAGCAGAACAGGGGGCTACACAGATACGCAGTATTTT.

The chain links TRBV5-1 to TRBJ2-2; TRBD1 is a possible D gene (6 bases). CDR1 is SGHRS, CDR2 YFSETQ, per germline. The CDR3 extends over 14 amino acids. Deletions cut 4 bases from V and 7 bases from J, with 14 bases between. CDR3 protein: CASSLKQGNGELFF. The CDR3, as DNA: TGCGCCAGCAGCCTAAAACAGGGAAACGGGGAGCTGTTTTTT.

This chain joins TRBV19 and TRBJ1-2, with 7 bases that match TRBD1. J lost 7 bases, V lost 5 bases, and 1 base had no gene match. The germline V gene has CDR1 LNHDA and CDR2 SQIVND (reference sequence). The CDR3 totals 11 residues. The CDR3 region has the DNA TGTGCCAGTAGTCCAGGGGGTGGCTACACCTTC. It translates to CASSPGGGYTF.

This rearrangement joins TRBV4-3 to TRBJ2-7; 7 positions match TRBD2. The CDR3 totals 16 residues. Germline lookup yields CDR1 LGHNA and CDR2 YSLEER. Losses at the gene ends were 0 bases for V and 7 bases for J; bases not matched to a gene: 12. The CDR3: CASSQEKAGARHEQYF. For the CDR3, the DNA is TGCGCCAGCAGCCAAGAGAAGGCGGGAGCTAGACATGAGCAGTACTTC.

The V call is TRBV19, the J call TRBJ1-2, with 9 bases that match TRBD1. The germline CDR1 and CDR2 sequences are LNHDA and SQIVND (reference sequence). The J segment lost 0 bases and the V segment lost 5 bases, leaving 4 bases of the junction unmatched. The CDR3 consists of 15 residues. CDR3: CASSLRDRANYGYTF. The CDR3 coding sequence is TGTGCCAGTAGTCTCCGGGACAGGGCTAACTATGGCTACACCTTC.